Listed here are 14 T cell receptor beta chains from one sample, sequenced in a study of blood T cells in healthy people across ages. Primers used in a second PCR of about 7 to 12 cycles were a sample-barcoded 5' primer and a J-beta primer mix. One entry per CDR3 protein results from TCRdb running MiXCR on the 5' RACE reads. In the table there are under 2,000,000 distinct CDR3 sequences, approximately 50% of which are singletons. Sequenced input: blood. The receptors were gathered from a woman in her thirties or forties in good health.

This clonotype appeared many times. The genes are TRBV7-2 and TRBJ2-5, with a tentative D call TRBD2 (5 bases). The CDR3 totals 15 residues. The germline V gene has CDR1 SGHTA and CDR2 FQGNSA. V was shortened by 2 bases and J by 4 bases, with 14 bases between the two germline ends. CDR3 in amino acids: CASSLSPGRIETQYF. The CDR3 DNA sequence: TGTGCCAGCAGCTTATCACCGGGGAGAATAGAGACCCAGTACTTC.

This clonotype was counted a few times. CDR3: CSARDGAGPSYEQYF. The DNA for the CDR3 is TGCAGTGCTAGAGATGGGGCGGGGCCATCCTACGAGCAGTACTTC. The chain joins TRBV20-1 to TRBJ2-7; D perhaps matches TRBD2 (6 bases). Germline V lookup: CDR1 DFQATT, CDR2 SNEGSKA (reference sequence). V lost 0 bases and J lost 1, with 13 bases in between. This CDR3 is 15 amino acids long.

Many counts were recorded for this clonotype. The chain uses TRBV29-1 and TRBJ2-3, with D possibly being TRBD2 (6 bases). The CDR3 loop spans 14 amino acids. V lost 1 base and J lost 4, with 12 bases in between. Germline CDR1 and CDR2: SQVTM and ANQGSEA. CDR3 in DNA: TGCAGCGTTGAAGGGGGGGTGTTGCCAGATACGCAGTATTTT. Translating it yields CSVEGGVLPDTQYF.

Many counts were recorded for this clonotype. A junction end diverges from the germline sequence, so it may reflect a read error. V and J are TRBV5-1 and TRBJ2-1; 10 nucleotides match TRBD2. There are 15 residues in the CDR3. From germline, CDR1 is SGHRS and CDR2 YFSETQ. The CDR3 nucleotides are TGTGCCAGCAGCTTAGCGGGGGGCGACTACAATGAGCAGTTCTTC. It codes for CASSLAGGDYNEQFF.

The rearrangement uses TRBV6-5 and TRBJ1-5; 7 bases fit TRBD1. Germline V gene sequence: CDR1 MNHEY, CDR2 SVGAGI. V lost 7 bases and J lost 6; bases outside the gene matches: 6. The CDR3 is 13 residues long. The CDR3 sequence: CASTHRGSQPQHF. CDR3 in DNA: TGTGCCAGCACTCACAGGGGCTCTCAGCCCCAGCATTTT.

DNA for the CDR3: TGTGCCAGCAGTGAATATTCAGGAATCGTCCTGACTTTC. Protein: CASSEYSGIVLTF. The chain is built from TRBV25-1 and TRBJ2-6, with unresolved D. Germline V CDR1 and CDR2: MGHDK, SYGVNS. V gave up 0 bases and J gave up 12 bases, with 9 bases separating them. This CDR3 region has 13 residues.

This chain connects TRBV5-1 to TRBJ2-3; D unresolved. The CDR3 length is 16 residues. From germline, CDR1 is SGHRS and CDR2 YFSETQ. V lost 4 bases, J lost 1 base, and 16 bases lay in between. The DNA for the CDR3 is TGCGCCAGCAGCCCCGGCCTCCTGGACCGCACAGATACGCAGTATTTT. This codes for CASSPGLLDRTDTQYF.

The CDR3 sequence: CSALGGYYEQYF. As DNA, the CDR3 is TGCAGCGCGTTGGGGGGCTACTACGAGCAGTACTTC. The J gene is TRBJ2-7, the V gene TRBV29-1; TRBD1 or TRBD2 may be the D gene (6 bases each). V lost 7 bases and J lost 3, with 13 bases in between. This CDR3 is built from 12 residues. Per the germline V gene, CDR1 is SQVTM and CDR2 is ANQGSEA.

V and J are TRBV9 and TRBJ2-3, with D unclear. The CDR3 totals 16 residues. Germline lookup yields CDR1 SGDLS and CDR2 YYNGEE. The V end was cut by 3 bases, the J end by 6 bases, with 20 bases between. CDR3 amino acids: CASSGTRAPNPDTQYF. The CDR3 bases are TGTGCCAGCAGCGGGACCCGGGCGCCCAATCCCGATACGCAGTATTTT.

The CDR3 DNA sequence: TGCAGCGTTGAATCTGAGGGAGGAGATACGCAGTATTTT. It is translated as CSVESEGGDTQYF. The chain links TRBV29-1 to TRBJ2-3, with a tentative D call TRBD2 (6 bases). There are 13 residues in the CDR3. V gave up 2 bases and J gave up 5 bases, with 11 bases separating them. Looked up from germline, CDR1 is SQVTM and CDR2 is ANQGSEA.

J is TRBJ2-3 and V is TRBV7-8; D is perhaps TRBD1 or TRBD2 (5 bases each). CDR1 is SGHVS, CDR2 FQNEAQ, per germline. Deletions cut 5 bases from V and 2 bases from J, with 26 bases between. The CDR3 spans 19 residues. DNA of the CDR3: TGTGCCAGCAGCACAATTAGAAATACCGGGACGTTAAACACAGATACGCAGTATTTT. It yields the protein CASSTIRNTGTLNTDTQYF.

This sequence joins TRBV28 and TRBJ1-5, with D unclear. Germline V gene sequence: CDR1 MDHEN, CDR2 SYDVKM. V was shortened by 2 bases and J by 0 bases, with 14 bases between the two germline ends. CDR3 length: 17 residues. The CDR3: CASSLRQAPYSNQPQHF. The CDR3 DNA reads as TGTGCCAGCAGTTTAAGGCAGGCCCCTTATAGCAATCAGCCCCAGCATTTT.

The chain employs TRBV4-2 and TRBJ2-5, with D tentatively TRBD2 (5 bases). The assigned J gene may be wrong: the sequence end matches TRBJ2-7 better. Germline CDR1 and CDR2: LGHNA and YNFKEQ. This CDR3 contains 15 residues. DNA for the CDR3: TGTGCCAGCAGCCAAAATAACCTCGGGACCTACGAGCAGTACTTC. It specifies CASSQNNLGTYEQYF.

V gene TRBV6-2 or TRBV6-3 combines with J gene TRBJ1-1; unclear D gene. The germline V and J ends were trimmed by 5 bases and 0 bases, with 10 bases remaining between them. The CDR3 contains 14 residues. In germline, CDR1 is MNHEY, CDR2 SVGEGT. In DNA form, the CDR3 reads TGTGCCAGCAGTACCCCCGCTCTGAACACTGAAGCTTTCTTT. Protein product: CASSTPALNTEAFF.